The 19 T cell receptor beta chains presented below share a single source sample, sequenced in a study of blood T cell repertoires in COVID-19. Using immunoSEQ multiplex PCR, the repertoire was profiled, and TCRdb retains in-frame clones only, with some absent. The data hold around 92,000 clones, with just over 85% observed a single time. The sample comprised peripheral blood. All receptors come from a woman aged 60 to 75 in a cohort sampled during active or convalescent COVID-19.

This clone occurred once. The chain recombines TRBV12-5 with TRBJ1-4, with TRBD1 matching 7 bases. V was clipped by 5 bases and J by 0 bases; unmatched bases: 3. Germline-derived CDR1 and CDR2 are LGHNT and FRNRAP. The CDR3 runs to 15 residues. The CDR3 region is CASGGGQTTNEKLFF. The CDR3 DNA reads TGTGCTAGTGGTGGGGGACAGACAACTAATGAAAAACTGTTTTTT.

The V gene is TRBV7-9, the J gene TRBJ1-3; 8 bases line up with TRBD1. Germline V lookup: CDR1 SEHNR, CDR2 FQNEAQ (reference sequence). This CDR3 region has 15 residues. V shed 5 bases and J 3 bases; nucleotides not matched to a gene: 6. The CDR3 sequence is CASSLGQGDGNTIYF. In DNA form, the CDR3 reads TGTGCCAGCAGCCTTGGACAGGGAGATGGAAACACCATATATTTT. The full variable domain, its missing parts supplied by reference TRBV7-9 and TRBJ1-3, is DTGVSQNPRHKITKRGQNVTFRCDPISEHNRLYWYRQTLGQGPEFLTYFQNEAQLEKSRLLSDRFSAERPKGSFSTLEIQRTEQGDSAMYLCASSLGQGDGNTIYFGEGSWLTVV.

The CDR3 DNA is TGTGCCAGCAGTCTGGAGGGGACTGAAGCTTTCTTT. Its translation is CASSLEGTEAFF. The chain recombines TRBV6-5 with TRBJ1-1; possible D gene TRBD1, 5 bases. The germline V gene encodes CDR1 MNHEY and CDR2 SVGAGI. This CDR3 comprises 12 residues. Trimming removed 5 bases at V and 5 bases at J, with 9 bases between.

The CDR3 loop is CASSLPDRVSNSPLHF. The CDR3 DNA reads TGTGCCAGCAGTTTACCCGACAGGGTATCTAATTCACCCCTCCACTTT. The chain carries TRBV28 and TRBJ1-6, with 7 positions matching TRBD1. V was pared by 2 bases and J by 6 bases, with 7 bases of the junction left unmatched. This CDR3 has 16 amino acids. Germline CDR1 MDHEN, CDR2 SYDVKM.

The chain uses TRBV5-6 and TRBJ1-5, with TRBD1 matching over 9 bases. Germline trimming cut 0 bases from V and 4 bases from J; bases unmatched to any gene: 5. The CDR3 runs 16 residues. Germline values: CDR1 SGHDT, CDR2 YYEEEE. This CDR3 is CASSLGAGTGNQPQHF. CDR3 coding DNA: TGTGCCAGCAGCTTGGGCGCCGGGACAGGGAATCAGCCCCAGCATTTT.

V usage is TRBV5-4 and J usage is TRBJ2-7, with TRBD2 matching 10 bases. Unmatched junction bases numbered 14, after V lost 2 bases and J lost 3 bases. Germline V gene data show CDR1 as SGHNT and CDR2 as YYREEE (reference sequence). The CDR3 totals 18 residues. The CDR3 here is CASSLAPFSGRNLYEQYF. The CDR3 coding sequence is TGTGCCAGCAGCTTAGCCCCTTTTAGCGGGAGGAATCTCTACGAGCAGTACTTC.

This chain joins TRBV12-3 or TRBV12-4 and TRBJ1-2; D remains unclear. CDR3 length equals 12 residues. Deletions cut 5 bases from V and 4 bases from J, with 8 bases between. CDR3 coding DNA: TGTGCCAGCAGTCCGGGGTCCTATGGCTACACCTTC. This sequence encodes CASSPGSYGYTF.

The chain carries TRBV5-6 and TRBJ2-1, with D possibly TRBD2 on 5 matching bases. Trimming removed 0 bases at V and 4 bases at J, with 17 bases between. This CDR3 is 17 amino acids long. In germline, CDR1 is SGHDT, CDR2 YYEEEE. The CDR3 DNA sequence: TGTGCCAGCAGCTTGGTCATGACGACTACGGGTTACAATGAGCAGTTCTTC. The encoded protein is CASSLVMTTTGYNEQFF.

The chain has TRBV5-1 and TRBJ1-3, with a weak D call TRBD1 (6 bases). The CDR3 is made up of 14 amino acids. Germline V lookup: CDR1 SGHRS, CDR2 YFSETQ. V lost 0 bases to trimming and J lost 4 bases, with 8 bases between them. CDR3 DNA: TGCGCCAGCAGCTTGGACAGGGAGGGAAACACCATATATTTT. Translation: CASSLDREGNTIYF.

The chain has TRBV7-8 and TRBJ2-2; tentatively, D is TRBD2 (6 bases). The CDR3 extends over 17 amino acids. V shed 5 bases and J shed 3 bases, with 19 bases lying between them. Germline-derived CDR1 and CDR2 are SGHVS and FQNEAQ. The CDR3 coding sequence is TGTGCCAGCAGCCGGATGCCGGGACTTCAGTACACCGGGGAGCTGTTTTTT. Amino acid sequence: CASSRMPGLQYTGELFF.

The CDR3 nucleotides are TGTGCCAGCAGTGAAAGGGGGACAGGGGAAACCGGGGAGCTGTTTTTT. This sequence encodes CASSERGTGETGELFF. V is TRBV6-1 and J is TRBJ2-2; 10 bases line up with TRBD1. Trimming at V came to 2 bases and at J to 5 bases, leaving 5 bases not matched to a gene. Germline CDR1 and CDR2: MNHNS and SASEGT. The CDR3 sequence is 16 residues long.

This sequence joins TRBV9 and TRBJ2-7; D is perhaps TRBD2 (5 bases). Trimming pared 0 bases from V and 6 bases from J, leaving 16 bases between. The germline V gene encodes CDR1 SGDLS and CDR2 YYNGEE. The CDR3 has 15 residues. In nucleotides, the CDR3 is TGTGCCAGCAGCGTAGAGCCCCTCGGGGTTCCCGAGCAGTACTTC. Its translation: CASSVEPLGVPEQYF.

This chain joins TRBV11-2 and TRBJ2-3, with 10 nucleotides matching TRBD1. Germline V gene sequence: CDR1 SGHAT, CDR2 FQNNGV. This CDR3 has 16 amino acids. The trim removed 5 bases at V and 3 bases at J, leaving 8 bases unmatched. As DNA, the CDR3 is TGTGCCAGCAGCCTCTGGGACAGGGGACAGACAGATACGCAGTATTTT. It yields the protein CASSLWDRGQTDTQYF.

The genes are TRBV28 and TRBJ1-2; TRBD1 matches at 9 bases. The CDR3 is made up of 15 amino acids. Trimming at V came to 4 bases and at J to 4 bases, leaving 7 bases not matched to a gene. Germline V gene sequence: CDR1 MDHEN, CDR2 SYDVKM. The CDR3 DNA reads as TGTGCCAGCAGTTACGGGGACAGGGCCCTCTATGGCTACACCTTC. Translating gives CASSYGDRALYGYTF.

The chain joins TRBV10-2 to TRBJ2-7; TRBD1 matches at 10 bases. Germline loops: CDR1 WSHSY, CDR2 SAAADI. J gave up 2 bases and V 7 bases, and 5 bases lay outside the gene matches. The CDR3 has 14 residues. The chain's CDR3 is CASNLGQGAYEQYF. CDR3 sequence (DNA): TGCGCCAGCAACTTAGGACAGGGGGCCTACGAGCAGTACTTC.

The chain has TRBV5-1 and TRBJ1-1; the D gene is possibly TRBD1 (5 bases). CDR1 is SGHRS and CDR2 is YFSETQ in the germline V gene. Trimming pared 3 bases from V and 7 bases from J, leaving 16 bases between. The CDR3 sequence is 14 residues long. CDR3 in amino acids: CASSSEGRRDEAFF. The CDR3 nucleotides are TGCGCCAGCAGCTCGGAGGGGAGGAGGGATGAAGCTTTCTTT. Combining the CDR3 with reference TRBV5-1 and TRBJ1-1 gives the whole variable domain KAGVTQTPRYLIKTRGQQVTLSCSPISGHRSVSWYQQTPGQGLQFLFEYFSETQRNKGNFPGRFSGRQFSNSRSEMNVSTLELGDSALYLCASSSEGRRDEAFFGQGTRLTVV.

In DNA form, the CDR3 reads TGTGCCAGCAGCACGACAGGCCGGAACACTGAAGCTTTCTTT. This codes for CASSTTGRNTEAFF. The gene calls are TRBV3-1 (or the pseudogene TRBV3-2) and TRBJ1-1, with D possibly matching TRBD1 (6 bases). The CDR3 contains 14 residues. Germline V gene data show CDR1 as LGHDT and CDR2 as YNNKEL (reference sequence). V lost 5 bases and J lost 1, with 11 bases in between.

The count of this clone is one. This chain uses TRBV27 with TRBJ2-1, with D perhaps TRBD2 (5 bases). Germline assignment: CDR1 MNHEY and CDR2 SMNVEV (reference sequence). The V end was cut by 3 bases, the J end by 3 bases, with 9 bases between. CDR3 length: 14 residues. The CDR3: CASSFMGSYNEQFF. CDR3 sequence (DNA): TGTGCCAGCAGTTTTATGGGGAGCTACAATGAGCAGTTCTTC.

This clone occurred a few times. V usage is TRBV7-9 and J usage is TRBJ2-1; 9 positions match TRBD2. Trimming at V came to 6 bases and at J to 8 bases, leaving 5 bases not matched to a gene. Germline CDR1 reads SEHNR; CDR2 reads FQNEAQ (reference sequence). This CDR3 contains 13 residues. CDR3 DNA sequence: TGTGCCAGCAGTGACGCGGGAGGGGATGAGCAGTTCTTC. It translates to CASSDAGGDEQFF.